This is a list of T cell receptor beta chains from one sample in a study of blood T cell repertoires in COVID-19. Some clones are missing from TCRdb's copy, which holds only in-frame ones; the method was immunoSEQ multiplex PCR. The sample includes nearly 200,000 clones, almost 85% of them seen just once. The specimen sequenced was peripheral blood. The receptor source for this set is a human donor with acute or convalescent COVID-19. The donor label of this sample is uncertain. Each CDR3 is given with its conserved first and last residue. A D gene is named only where the DNA matches it firmly. A clone size is listed for some rows: how often the clone was seen (once, few, many), or a class if it is expanded.

clone_size	d_call	v_call	j_call	cdr3_aa	cdr3_nt
-	TRBD1	TRBV11-2	TRBJ2-5	CASSSGQGGETQYF	TGTGCCAGCAGCTCGGGACAGGGAGGGGAGACCCAGTACTTC
-	-	TRBV18	TRBJ2-7	CASSPPSGYEQYF	TGTGCCAGCTCACCACCTTCGGGCTACGAGCAGTACTTC
-	TRBD2	TRBV29-1	TRBJ2-4	CNQNPGTSGLAKNIQYF	TGCAACCAAAATCCCGGGACTAGCGGTCTAGCCAAAAACATTCAGTACTTC
-	TRBD1	TRBV2	TRBJ1-6	CVTTQGVGSPLHF	TGTGTTACGACCCAGGGGGTAGGTTCACCCCTCCACTTT
-	-	TRBV3-1/TRBV3-2	TRBJ1-1	CASSQGPKNTEAFF	TGTGCCAGCAGCCAAGGGCCAAAGAACACTGAAGCTTTCTTT
-	TRBD1	TRBV7-9	TRBJ1-3	CASSNRDRETGNTIYF	TGTGCCAGCAGCAACCGGGACAGAGAGACCGGAAACACCATATATTTT
-	-	TRBV19	TRBJ2-4	CASSPHLLGRENIQYF	TGTGCCAGTAGCCCCCACTTACTGGGCAGGGAAAACATTCAGTACTTC
-	-	TRBV19	TRBJ2-7	CASMSQGWGSEQYF	TGTGCCAGTATGAGTCAGGGATGGGGATCCGAGCAGTACTTC
-	-	TRBV30	TRBJ2-1	CAWRSWTAVSALSYNEQFF	TGTGCCTGGAGAAGTTGGACTGCGGTTAGTGCCCTATCCTACAATGAGCAGTTCTTC
-	TRBD1	TRBV27	TRBJ1-2	CASSQTGGGYTF	TGTGCCAGCAGTCAAACAGGGGGTGGCTACACCTTC
-	-	TRBV7-2	TRBJ1-1	CASSPGQNSNEAFF	TGTGCCAGCAGCCCCGGACAGAATTCTAATGAAGCTTTCTTT
-	-	TRBV3-1/TRBV3-2	TRBJ1-2	CASSQWAGSYGYTF	TGTGCCAGCAGCCAATGGGCGGGTTCCTATGGCTACACCTTC
-	TRBD2	TRBV6-5	TRBJ2-5	CASKPSGAETQYF	TGTGCCAGCAAGCCCAGCGGGGCGGAGACCCAGTACTTC
-	-	TRBV7-3	TRBJ2-3	CASSLTRADTQYF	TGTGCCAGCAGCTTAACCCGTGCAGATACGCAGTATTTT
-	-	TRBV6-4	TRBJ2-1	CASSDSIARKQFF	TGTGCCAGCAGTGACTCGATAGCCCGAAAGCAGTTCTTC
-	TRBD1	TRBV28	TRBJ1-2	CASSTAGQGALGYTF	TGTGCCAGCTCCACTGCAGGACAGGGGGCTCTTGGCTACACCTTC
-	-	TRBV19	TRBJ2-1	CASSIALTYYEQFF	TGTGCCAGTAGTATCGCCCTGACTTATTATGAGCAGTTCTTC
-	-	TRBV27	TRBJ2-2	CASSPDRINTGELFF	TGTGCCAGCAGCCCAGACAGAATTAACACCGGGGAGCTGTTTTTT
-	-	TRBV4-3	TRBJ1-2	CASSRWRAGNYGYTF	TGCGCCAGCAGCCGCTGGCGGGCAGGCAACTATGGCTACACCTTC
-	-	TRBV6-5	TRBJ1-5	CASSYRPTGAQHF	TGTGCCAGCAGTTACAGGCCGACCGGAGCCCAGCATTTT
-	-	TRBV3-1/TRBV3-2	TRBJ2-7	CASSGRGSYEQYF	TGTGCCAGCAGCGGCAGGGGTTCCTACGAGCAGTACTTC
-	TRBD1	TRBV27	TRBJ2-4	CASSLHRGPKTIQYF	TGTGCCAGCAGTCTACACAGGGGACCAAAAACCATTCAGTACTTC
-	-	TRBV2	TRBJ2-2	CASRGDRGELFF	TGTGCCAGCAGAGGGGATCGCGGGGAGCTGTTTTTT
-	TRBD1	TRBV5-6	TRBJ1-1	CASSLLGQALNTEAFF	TGTGCCAGCAGCTTGCTTGGACAGGCCCTGAACACTGAAGCTTTCTTT
-	TRBD1	TRBV28	TRBJ1-2	CASSPGGQGSYGYTF	TGTGCCAGCAGCCCGGGGGGACAGGGGAGCTATGGCTACACCTTC
-	-	TRBV27	TRBJ2-2	CASSSDGRGTGELFF	TGTGCCAGCAGTTCAGATGGGCGCGGGACCGGGGAGCTGTTTTTT
-	TRBD1	TRBV5-1	TRBJ2-1	CASSLAGQGYEQFF	TGCGCCAGCAGCTTGGCGGGACAGGGGTATGAGCAGTTCTTC
-	TRBD1	TRBV6-6	TRBJ2-5	CASSHWDRTQETQYF	TGTGCCAGCAGTCACTGGGACAGGACTCAAGAGACCCAGTACTTC
-	TRBD1	TRBV5-1	TRBJ2-6	CASSQGQGQYPSGANVLTF	TGCGCCAGCAGCCAGGGACAGGGCCAATATCCCTCTGGGGCCAACGTCCTGACTTTC
-	-	TRBV10-3	TRBJ1-1	CAIGAGTNTEAFF	TGTGCCATCGGAGCCGGGACAAACACTGAAGCTTTCTTT
-	-	TRBV6-5	TRBJ2-3	CASRTGLSRDTQYF	TGTGCCAGCAGAACGGGACTTTCGCGCGATACGCAGTATTTT
-	-	TRBV27	TRBJ2-5	CASSHGQAGETQYF	TGTGCCAGCAGCCACGGACAGGCGGGGGAGACCCAGTACTTC
once	-	TRBV19	TRBJ1-1	CASSLRWDMNTEAFF	TGTGCCAGTAGTCTTAGATGGGACATGAACACTGAAGCTTTCTTT
-	-	TRBV7-3	TRBJ2-1	CASSLTGSGYNEQFF	TGTGCCAGCAGCTTGACGGGTTCGGGTTACAATGAGCAGTTCTTC
-	-	TRBV6-5	TRBJ2-1	CAIGKLNNEQFF	TGTGCCATCGGGAAACTTAACAATGAGCAGTTCTTC
-	TRBD2	TRBV10-2	TRBJ2-1	CASSGSGRSNEQFF	TGCGCCAGCAGTGGTAGCGGGAGGAGCAATGAGCAGTTCTTC